Each of the 2 T cell receptor beta chains below was sequenced from the same sample in a study of identical twins. TCRdb re-derived calls from the 5' RACE reads in MiXCR, one entry per CDR3 protein. Here the sample spans approximately 490,000 distinct CDR3 sequences, around 24% being singletons. In addition, the sample was reused for a study of yellow fever vaccine responses in identical twins.

Sequencing used CD4+ T cells sorted from blood. These receptor sequences come from a woman aged 18-35 years in good health.

This clonotype was counted a few times. The chain links TRBV2 to TRBJ2-5; 10 bases fit TRBD2. The J segment lost 1 base and the V segment lost 8 bases, leaving 10 bases of the junction unmatched. Germline CDR1 and CDR2: SNHLY and FYNNEI. The CDR3 has 16 amino acids. DNA of the CDR3: TGTGCCAGCGGCCAGAGACTAGCGGGCGCCCAAGAGACCCAGTACTTC. Protein: CASGQRLAGAQETQYF.

The chain has TRBV28 and TRBJ2-1; 10 bases map to TRBD2. Per the germline V gene, CDR1 is MDHEN and CDR2 is SYDVKM. The CDR3 is 18 amino acids. J was trimmed by 3 bases and V by 4 bases; bases with no gene match: 12. CDR3 residues: CASSSGKIAGGIYNEQFF. The CDR3 bases are TGTGCCAGCAGTTCAGGGAAAATAGCGGGAGGAATCTACAATGAGCAGTTCTTC.